One and the same sample provided the 32 T cell receptor beta chains below, sequenced in a study of CD8 T cells in Susac syndrome. Reverse transcription of about 0.5 to 1 ug RNA was carried out with random hexamers. One entry per CDR3 protein results from TCRdb running MiXCR on the immunoSEQ multiplex PCR reads. The sample holds about 430,000 distinct CDR3 sequences; around 85% are singletons and the top ten take 0.09% to 0.15%. Input material: CD8+ T cells from PBMCs. Receptors were obtained from a human donor with multiple sclerosis.

The rearrangement joins TRBV9 to TRBJ2-3; 7 bases are shared with TRBD2. This CDR3 contains 15 residues. Germline loops: CDR1 SGDLS, CDR2 YYNGEE. Trimming cost V 3 bases and J 2 bases; bases outside gene matches: 6. DNA of the CDR3: TGTGCCAGCAGCGAGCTAGCGGAGGACACAGATACGCAGTATTTT. Translating gives CASSELAEDTDTQYF. Combining the CDR3 with reference TRBV9 and TRBJ2-3 gives the whole variable domain DSGVTQTPKHLITATGQRVTLRCSPRSGDLSVYWYQQSLDQGLQFLIQYYNGEERAKGNILERFSAQQFPDLHSELNLSSLELGDSALYFCASSELAEDTDTQYFGPGTRLTVL.

The V gene is TRBV27, the J gene TRBJ2-1; the match to TRBD2 covers 12 bases. Per germline, CDR1 MNHEY and CDR2 SMNVEV (reference sequence). The CDR3 is 17 amino acids. V shed 6 bases and J 2 bases; nucleotides not matched to a gene: 8. The CDR3 sequence: CASSEYLAGGTYNEQFF. The DNA for the CDR3 is TGTGCCAGCAGCGAATATCTAGCGGGAGGGACCTACAATGAGCAGTTCTTC.

V usage is TRBV28 and J usage is TRBJ2-7; no definite D call. The CDR3 sequence is 13 residues long. Between the trimmed V and J ends, which lost 3 bases and 6 bases, there was a span of 12 bases. Per the germline V gene, CDR1 is MDHEN and CDR2 is SYDVKM. The CDR3 loop is CASSFGFTSEQYF. In nucleotides, the CDR3 is TGTGCCAGCAGTTTCGGCTTTACTTCCGAGCAGTACTTC.

The chain couples TRBV11-2 to TRBJ2-1; D gene uncertain. CDR1 SGHAT and CDR2 FQNNGV come from the germline V gene. V was trimmed by 4 bases and J by 8 bases, leaving 12 bases between them. The CDR3 covers 13 residues. The CDR3 region is CASSSPPKDEQFF. The CDR3 DNA is TGTGCCAGCAGCTCGCCGCCCAAGGATGAGCAGTTCTTC.

V usage is TRBV27 and J usage is TRBJ2-7; tentative D call: TRBD2 (6 bases). The CDR3 consists of 14 residues. The V gene's germline CDR1 is MNHEY and CDR2 SMNVEV (reference sequence). Deletions cut 0 bases from V and 6 bases from J, with 12 bases between. CDR3 DNA sequence: TGTGCCAGCAGTTTATCTTCCACGGGGGTCGAGCAGTACTTC. It yields the protein CASSLSSTGVEQYF.

The rearrangement uses TRBV28 and TRBJ2-3; no clear D gene. In germline, CDR1 is MDHEN, CDR2 SYDVKM. CDR3 size: 18 residues. Trimming took 6 bases from V and 2 from J, leaving 24 bases between them. The DNA of the CDR3 is TGTGCCAGCAGGACCTTGCGCCAGGAGAGAGACCACACAGATACGCAGTATTTT. This sequence encodes CASRTLRQERDHTDTQYF.

The chain couples TRBV30 to TRBJ1-2; D might be TRBD1 (5 bases). V dropped 1 base and J dropped 4 bases, with 10 bases sitting between them. This CDR3 has 13 residues. Germline V gene data show CDR1 as GTSNPN and CDR2 as SVGIG (reference sequence). The CDR3 spells CAWSAQVTYGYTF. CDR3 nucleotide sequence: TGTGCCTGGAGTGCACAGGTGACCTATGGCTACACCTTC.

This chain connects TRBV12-3 or TRBV12-4 to TRBJ1-2, with a possible D match to TRBD1 (5 bases). This CDR3 region has 15 residues. V shed 8 bases and J shed 2 bases, with 18 bases lying between them. This CDR3 reads CASASPFGGNYGYTF. The CDR3 DNA reads TGTGCCAGCGCCTCACCCTTTGGGGGAAACTATGGCTACACCTTC.

The V call is TRBV6-5, the J call TRBJ1-1, with D possibly being TRBD1 (5 bases). Trimming shortened V by 4 bases and J by 2 bases, and 14 bases separated the two germline ends. This CDR3 comprises 15 residues. Germline CDR1 MNHEY, CDR2 SVGAGI. The CDR3 protein is CASSSPGRRNTEAFF. The CDR3 nucleotides read TGTGCCAGCAGTTCCCCGGGACGGAGAAACACTGAAGCTTTCTTT.

V usage is TRBV13 and J usage is TRBJ1-1, with D possibly matching TRBD1 (5 bases). Germline-derived CDR1 and CDR2 are PRHDT and FYEKMQ (reference sequence). V shed 5 bases and J shed 6 bases, with 13 bases lying between them. The CDR3 is 13 residues long. The DNA for the CDR3 is TGTGCCAGCAGCGCCGGGGCGGTAGCTGAAGCTTTCTTT. It yields the protein CASSAGAVAEAFF.

This chain uses TRBV5-1 with TRBJ2-3, with TRBD2 matching 9 bases. Germline V gene data show CDR1 as SGHRS and CDR2 as YFSETQ. Trimming took 4 bases from V and 2 from J; bases not matched to a gene: 8. The CDR3 contains 16 residues. CDR3 DNA sequence: TGCGCCAGCAGCCCGTGGACTAGCGCTATCACAGATACGCAGTATTTT. Protein sequence: CASSPWTSAITDTQYF.

This clonotype came up a few times. The chain has TRBV6-1 and TRBJ2-7; TRBD2 aligns across 12 bases. V gave up 4 bases and J gave up 0 bases; unmatched junction bases: 1. Germline values: CDR1 MNHNS, CDR2 SASEGT. The CDR3 runs 15 residues. The CDR3 sequence is CASSVTSGSSYEQYF. The CDR3 coding sequence is TGTGCCAGCAGTGTGACTAGCGGGAGCTCCTACGAGCAGTACTTC.

This clonotype was detected only once. The chain employs TRBV30 and TRBJ1-2; TRBD1 might be the D (5 bases). The CDR3 is 12 residues long. V dropped 3 bases and J dropped 0 bases, with 5 bases sitting between them. The germline V gene has CDR1 GTSNPN and CDR2 SVGIG (reference sequence). In nucleotides, the CDR3 is TGTGCCTGGAGAGGGGCTAACTATGGCTACACCTTC. Translated: CAWRGANYGYTF.

The rearrangement uses TRBV6-2 or TRBV6-3 and TRBJ2-3; TRBD2 matches at 9 bases. The germline CDR1 and CDR2 sequences are MNHEY and SVGEGT. This CDR3 comprises 17 residues. The junction had 8 bases not matched to a gene; V was cut back by 0 bases and J by 4 bases. CDR3 sequence (DNA): TGTGCCAGCAGTTACTCGACCGCCGGCGGGAGGGCAGATACGCAGTATTTT. Encoded protein: CASSYSTAGGRADTQYF.

The chain links TRBV7-8 to TRBJ2-1, with TRBD2 identical over 7 bases. The trim removed 6 bases at V and 5 bases at J, leaving 13 bases unmatched. CDR1 SGHVS and CDR2 FQNEAQ come from the germline V gene. The CDR3 sequence is 16 residues long. CDR3 in DNA: TGTGCCAGCAGTCCAAACCCCAGCGGGAATAACAATGAGCAGTTCTTC. It specifies CASSPNPSGNNNEQFF.

The chain is built from TRBV13 and TRBJ2-3; the match to TRBD2 covers 9 bases. Germline lookup yields CDR1 PRHDT and CDR2 FYEKMQ (reference sequence). V shed 4 bases, J shed 2 bases, and the junction held 7 bases outside the gene matches. CDR3 length: 16 amino acids. The CDR3 nucleotides read TGTGCCAGCAGCTGGCACGAGCGGGGGGTCACAGATACGCAGTATTTT. Residues: CASSWHERGVTDTQYF. The full variable domain, completed using reference TRBV13 and TRBJ2-3, is AAGVIQSPRHLIKEKRETATLKCYPIPRHDTVYWYQQGPGQDPQFLISFYEKMQSDKGSIPDRFSAQQFSDYHSELNMSSLELGDSALYFCASSWHERGVTDTQYFGPGTRLTVL.

V usage is TRBV10-3 and J usage is TRBJ2-7, with TRBD1 matching 7 bases. The trim removed 10 bases at V and 5 bases at J, leaving 8 bases unmatched. This CDR3 has 12 amino acids. Germline CDR1 ENHRY, CDR2 SYGVKD. The CDR3 DNA is TGTGCCACCCTACAGGGGACGAACGAGCAGTACTTC. As protein: CATLQGTNEQYF.

V and J are TRBV7-9 and TRBJ2-5; 7 nucleotides align to TRBD2. This CDR3 is 13 amino acids long. V lost 7 bases to trimming and J lost 2 bases; unmatched junction nucleotides: 4. The V gene's germline CDR1 is SEHNR and CDR2 FQNEAQ (reference sequence). The CDR3 is CASIREGQETQYF. The CDR3 DNA reads as TGTGCCAGCATTAGGGAGGGTCAAGAGACCCAGTACTTC. Full variable domain (remainder filled in from reference TRBV7-9 and TRBJ2-5): DTGVSQNPRHKITKRGQNVTFRCDPISEHNRLYWYRQTLGQGPEFLTYFQNEAQLEKSRLLSDRFSAERPKGSFSTLEIQRTEQGDSAMYLCASIREGQETQYFGPGTRLLVL.

In its sample, this clonotype was seen once. This rearrangement joins TRBV30 to TRBJ1-2, with D hard to call. The CDR3 runs 12 residues. V lost 3 bases, J lost 3 bases, and 8 bases lay in between. Germline-derived CDR1 and CDR2 are GTSNPN and SVGIG (reference sequence). This CDR3 reads CAWSRGDYGYTF. CDR3 in DNA: TGTGCCTGGAGCCGCGGGGACTATGGCTACACCTTC.

V gene TRBV12-3 or TRBV12-4 combines with J gene TRBJ2-7; no definite D call. The CDR3 runs to 16 residues. V lost 4 bases to trimming and J lost 2 bases, with 18 bases between them. The DNA of the CDR3 is TGTGCCAGCAGTTCCCCTGGGTCTAAGGGTACCTACGAGCAGTACTTC. Translation gives CASSSPGSKGTYEQYF.

The CDR3 is CSAPASFNQYNEKLFF. CDR3 DNA sequence: TGCAGTGCTCCCGCATCTTTTAACCAGTATAATGAAAAACTGTTTTTT. The V gene is TRBV20-1, the J gene TRBJ1-4; no definite D call. V was pared by 5 bases and J by 4 bases, with 20 bases between. CDR3 length: 16 amino acids. The germline V gene has CDR1 DFQATT and CDR2 SNEGSKA (reference sequence).

The gene calls are TRBV5-6 and TRBJ2-7, with D unclear. Trimming shortened V by 1 base and J by 7 bases, and 12 bases separated the two germline ends. CDR1 and CDR2 (germline): SGHDT, YYEEEE. The CDR3 is 13 amino acids. The CDR3 here is CASSLSRSGEQYF. CDR3 DNA sequence: TGTGCCAGCAGCTTGAGCCGGAGTGGAGAGCAGTACTTC.

This chain connects TRBV7-9 to TRBJ2-7; the D gene is possibly TRBD2 (5 bases). The CDR3 totals 15 residues. The germline V gene has CDR1 SEHNR and CDR2 FQNEAQ (reference sequence). Deletions cut 1 base from V and 0 bases from J, with 10 bases between. CDR3 nucleotides: TGTGCCAGCAGCTTAGGACTGGGGAGCTCCTACGAGCAGTACTTC. It translates to CASSLGLGSSYEQYF.

This clonotype was detected once. The chain carries TRBV27 and TRBJ2-2; D not certain. This CDR3 is built from 15 residues. Trimming took 6 bases from V and 7 from J, leaving 18 bases between them. The germline gives CDR1 MNHEY, CDR2 SMNVEV (reference sequence). This CDR3 is CASRRQIRPLGELFF. Here the CDR3 DNA reads TGTGCCAGCAGGCGACAAATCCGGCCGCTCGGGGAGCTGTTTTTT.

The rearrangement uses TRBV15 and TRBJ2-1; perhaps TRBD1 as D (6 bases). CDR3 length: 13 amino acids. Germline lookup yields CDR1 LNHNV and CDR2 YYDKDF (reference sequence). V dropped 10 bases and J dropped 3 bases, with 13 bases sitting between them. The CDR3 DNA reads as TGTGCCAGCCAGGGGCTGGACTACAATGAGCAGTTCTTC. Its protein is CASQGLDYNEQFF.

The J gene is TRBJ1-2, the V gene TRBV30; TRBD1 aligns across 10 bases. Looked up from germline, CDR1 is GTSNPN and CDR2 is SVGIG (reference sequence). This CDR3 spans 16 amino acids. The ends lost 5 bases at V and 8 bases at J; junction bases unmatched: 17. CDR3: CAWEPSISGQGVGYTF. DNA for the CDR3: TGTGCCTGGGAACCATCAATTTCCGGACAGGGGGTGGGCTACACCTTC.

J is TRBJ2-1 and V is TRBV6-1, with D possibly TRBD1 on 6 matching bases. The CDR3 spans 13 residues. Germline loops: CDR1 MNHNS, CDR2 SASEGT. Trimming took off 8 bases at V and 13 bases at J, with 21 bases between the two ends. The CDR3: CASRRWTAYQQFF. CDR3 DNA sequence: TGTGCCAGCCGGCGTTGGACAGCCTACCAACAGTTCTTC.

The rearrangement links TRBV5-1 to TRBJ2-1, with TRBD1 matching over 9 bases. Germline values: CDR1 SGHRS, CDR2 YFSETQ. The V segment lost 4 bases and the J segment 4 bases; nucleotides outside the gene matches: 6. The CDR3 covers 15 residues. CDR3 sequence reads: CASSPGTGIYNEQFF. In DNA, the CDR3 is TGCGCCAGCAGCCCTGGGACAGGGATTTACAATGAGCAGTTCTTC.

The V and J genes are TRBV5-6 and TRBJ2-7, with TRBD1 matching over 7 bases. This CDR3 is built from 16 residues. Germline lookup yields CDR1 SGHDT and CDR2 YYEEEE. V shed 0 bases and J 5 bases; nucleotides not matched to a gene: 11. The CDR3: CASSLAYRDRFDEQYF. For the CDR3, the DNA is TGTGCCAGCAGCTTGGCGTACAGGGACAGATTTGACGAGCAGTACTTC.

V and J are TRBV14 and TRBJ2-7, with D uncertain. Trimming removed 0 bases from V and 2 bases from J, with 2 bases in between. The CDR3 consists of 12 residues. Germline CDR1 SGHDN, CDR2 FVKESK. The CDR3 DNA is TGTGCCAGCAGCCAAGAAACCTACGAGCAGTACTTC. Protein: CASSQETYEQYF.

V usage is TRBV12-3 or TRBV12-4 and J usage is TRBJ2-1; D not certain. Trimming cost V 5 bases and J 8 bases, with 16 bases left between them. The CDR3 extends over 14 amino acids. CDR3: CASSPSDDRDEQFF. In DNA, the CDR3 is TGTGCCAGCAGTCCATCAGACGACCGGGATGAGCAGTTCTTC.

The chain combines TRBV18 with TRBJ1-5; tentative D call: TRBD1 (6 bases). The ends were cut back, 3 bases at V and 7 bases at J, with 16 bases in the middle. This CDR3 has 15 residues. Germline V gene sequence: CDR1 KGHSH, CDR2 LQKENI. CDR3 protein: CASSPLGGGGQPQHF. The CDR3 DNA is TGTGCCAGCTCACCCCTTGGGGGGGGCGGGCAGCCCCAGCATTTT.